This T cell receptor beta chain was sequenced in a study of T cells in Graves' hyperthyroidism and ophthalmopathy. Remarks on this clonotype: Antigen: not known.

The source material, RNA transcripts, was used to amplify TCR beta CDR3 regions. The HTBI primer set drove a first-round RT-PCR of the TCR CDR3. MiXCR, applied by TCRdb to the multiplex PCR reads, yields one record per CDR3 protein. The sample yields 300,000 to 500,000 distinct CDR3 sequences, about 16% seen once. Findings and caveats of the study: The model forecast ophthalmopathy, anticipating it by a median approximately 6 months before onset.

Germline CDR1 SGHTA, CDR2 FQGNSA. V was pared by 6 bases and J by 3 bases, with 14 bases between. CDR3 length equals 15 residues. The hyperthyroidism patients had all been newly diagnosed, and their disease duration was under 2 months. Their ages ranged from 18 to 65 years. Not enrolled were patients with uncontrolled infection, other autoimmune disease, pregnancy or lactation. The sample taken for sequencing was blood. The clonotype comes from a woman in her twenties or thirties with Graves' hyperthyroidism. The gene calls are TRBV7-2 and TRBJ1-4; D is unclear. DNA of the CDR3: TGTGCCAGCAGGGTCCTGGGCGGCCCTAATGAAAAACTGTTTTTT. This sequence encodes CASRVLGGPNEKLFF. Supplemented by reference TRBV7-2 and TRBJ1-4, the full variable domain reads GAGVSQSPSNKVTEKGKDVELRCDPISGHTALYWYRQSLGQGLEFLIYFQGNSAPDKSGLPSDRFSAERTGGSVSTLTIQRTQQEDSAVYLCASRVLGGPNEKLFFGSGTQLSVL.